The 26 T cell receptor beta chains presented below share a single source sample, sequenced in a study of post-analysis software for immune sequencing data. Antigen specificity for these receptors is unknown. Each TCR beta cDNA library carried unique molecular identifiers. TCRdb reanalysed the PCR reads using MiXCR and keeps one entry per CDR3 protein. The sample includes roughly 700,000 distinct CDR3 sequences, just under 30% of them seen just once. Whole-study results and caveats: TRBV5-6, TRBV5-1 and TRBV20-1 belonged to a set of a few TRBV segments that were more frequent in patients than controls.

Specimen: blood. All receptors come from a girl aged 5 to 17 with multiple sclerosis.

This clonotype was observed a handful of times. The rearrangement joins TRBV28 to TRBJ2-5; 9 bases agree with TRBD2. CDR3 length equals 14 residues. The J segment lost 5 bases and the V segment lost 2 bases, leaving 3 bases of the junction unmatched. In germline, CDR1 is MDHEN, CDR2 SYDVKM. CDR3 region: CASSLIAGDETQYF. The CDR3 DNA sequence: TGTGCCAGCAGTTTAATAGCGGGAGACGAGACCCAGTACTTC. Using reference TRBV28 and TRBJ2-5 for the parts outside the CDR3, the full variable domain is DVKVTQSSRYLVKRTGEKVFLECVQDMDHENMFWYRQDPGLGLRLIYFSYDVKMKEKGDIPEGYSVSREKKERFSLILESASTNQTSMYLCASSLIAGDETQYFGPGTRLLVL.

This clonotype was found many times. This chain uses TRBV18 with TRBJ2-5, with D uncertain. The CDR3 runs to 10 residues. Trimming took 8 bases from V and 5 from J, leaving 6 bases between them. Germline V lookup: CDR1 KGHSH, CDR2 LQKENI. CDR3 coding DNA: TGTGCCAGCGCTGGGGAGACCCAGTACTTC. Translated: CASAGETQYF.

This clonotype occurred a few times. This sequence joins TRBV6-5 and TRBJ2-1, with TRBD2 as a possible D gene (6 bases). In germline, CDR1 is MNHEY, CDR2 SVGAGI. V dropped 8 bases and J dropped 1 base, with 18 bases sitting between them. The CDR3 has 16 residues. CDR3 sequence: CASGNYGSRSYNEQFF. CDR3 coding DNA: TGTGCCAGCGGAAATTACGGGAGTCGATCCTACAATGAGCAGTTCTTC.

This clonotype was found a few times. The chain employs TRBV7-2 and TRBJ2-1; 7 bases align to TRBD2. Losses at the gene ends were 1 base for V and 5 bases for J; bases not matched to a gene: 5. CDR3 size: 15 residues. Germline CDR1 reads SGHTA; CDR2 reads FQGNSA. CDR3 DNA: TGTGCCAGCAGCTTAGTGCCAGCGGGACACAATGAGCAGTTCTTC. This sequence encodes CASSLVPAGHNEQFF.

This chain links TRBV15 with TRBJ2-5, with D possibly TRBD1 on 5 matching bases. Germline assignment: CDR1 LNHNV and CDR2 YYDKDF (reference sequence). The CDR3 loop spans 14 amino acids. V was cut by 8 bases and J by 1 base, with 14 bases left in between. The CDR3 here is CATFQGSSQETQYF. CDR3 coding DNA: TGTGCCACCTTTCAGGGTTCTAGCCAAGAGACCCAGTACTTC.

The chain links TRBV7-9 to TRBJ2-5; D is possibly TRBD1 (5 bases). Germline V lookup: CDR1 SEHNR, CDR2 FQNEAQ (reference sequence). The CDR3 runs to 16 residues. V was cut by 3 bases and J by 1 base, with 15 bases left in between. CDR3 coding DNA: TGTGCCAGCAGCTTTGCAGAATGGGGCGCCCAAGAGACCCAGTACTTC. Protein product: CASSFAEWGAQETQYF.

This chain links TRBV5-1 with TRBJ2-2; 7 nucleotides match TRBD1. CDR1 is SGHRS and CDR2 is YFSETQ in the germline V gene. V lost 7 bases to trimming and J lost 0 bases; unmatched junction nucleotides: 6. CDR3 length: 15 residues. DNA of the CDR3: TGCGCCAGCCGAGGACAGGACGCGAACACCGGGGAGCTGTTTTTT. Translated, it gives CASRGQDANTGELFF.

The chain recombines TRBV7-2 with TRBJ2-1; 8 bases align to TRBD1. Per germline, CDR1 SGHTA and CDR2 FQGNSA. This CDR3 contains 15 residues. V dropped 2 bases and J dropped 13; count of bases not matched to a gene: 13. The CDR3 DNA sequence: TGTGCCAGCAGCTTAATCCAGGGGGCTTGGGAGACCCAGTTCTTC. This encodes CASSLIQGAWETQFF.

This clonotype was counted a few times. V and J are TRBV7-2 and TRBJ1-1; D gene unclear. V gave up 5 bases and J gave up 7 bases, with 14 bases separating them. Germline assignment: CDR1 SGHTA and CDR2 FQGNSA. This CDR3 is 13 amino acids long. DNA for the CDR3: TGTGCCAGCAGCCCCCAAGGACGCGGTGAAGCTTTCTTT. Amino acid sequence: CASSPQGRGEAFF.

This clonotype occurred a few times. The chain couples TRBV20-1 to TRBJ2-3; 8 positions match TRBD1. V lost 6 bases, J lost 4 bases, and 9 bases stayed unmatched. Germline lookup yields CDR1 DFQATT and CDR2 SNEGSKA (reference sequence). There are 14 residues in the CDR3. The CDR3: CSAFRQGRPDTQYF. CDR3 bases: TGCAGTGCCTTCAGACAGGGGAGACCAGATACGCAGTATTTT.

This clonotype was counted a few times. The chain employs TRBV7-6 and TRBJ1-4, with 7 bases aligning to TRBD1. The length of the CDR3 is 14 residues. Germline CDR1 is SGHVS and CDR2 is FNYEAQ. Trimming removed 5 bases from V and 8 bases from J; junction bases left unmatched: 8. In DNA form, the CDR3 reads TGTGCCAGCAGCACGACAGGGAAAGGGGAAAAACTGTTTTTT. It encodes CASSTTGKGEKLFF.

This clonotype was counted between two and nine times. The chain has TRBV28 and TRBJ2-7; TRBD1 matches 7 bases. CDR3 size: 14 residues. Germline V gene sequence: CDR1 MDHEN, CDR2 SYDVKM. The V segment lost 1 base and the J segment 4 bases; nucleotides outside the gene matches: 4. The CDR3 loop reads CASSLSQGEYEQYF. As DNA, the CDR3 is TGTGCCAGCAGTTTATCCCAGGGGGAGTACGAGCAGTACTTC.

The rearrangement links TRBV18 to TRBJ1-6; D unresolved. Germline assignment: CDR1 KGHSH and CDR2 LQKENI. Trimming took off 3 bases at V and 5 bases at J, with 11 bases between the two ends. The CDR3 totals 15 residues. The CDR3 sequence: CASSPMQTNNSPLHF. CDR3 sequence (DNA): TGTGCCAGCTCACCTATGCAGACTAATAATTCACCCCTCCACTTT.

The V gene is TRBV7-2, the J gene TRBJ2-3; D remains ambiguous. The CDR3 sequence is 16 residues long. The germline gives CDR1 SGHTA, CDR2 FQGNSA. Trimming cost V 4 bases and J 1 base, with 15 bases left between them. CDR3 bases: TGTGCCAGCAGCTCCCAGCCTGGCTTCCGCACAGATACGCAGTATTTT. This translates into CASSSQPGFRTDTQYF.

There are a few counts of this clonotype. The chain uses TRBV18 and TRBJ2-1; 9 bases agree with TRBD2. From germline, CDR1 is KGHSH and CDR2 LQKENI. The CDR3 sequence is 14 residues long. After removal of 5 bases from V and 8 bases from J, the junction contained 7 bases not matched to a gene. DNA of the CDR3: TGTGCCAGCTCATCAGCGGGAGGATTCCATGAGCAGTTCTTC. Translated: CASSSAGGFHEQFF.

In the case of this clonotype: This sequence may be a read error, since a much larger clone differs from it by one base. The chain employs TRBV10-3 and TRBJ2-5, with D maybe TRBD2 (6 bases). Looked up from germline, CDR1 is ENHRY and CDR2 is SYGVKD. This CDR3 has 14 amino acids. Trimming took off 7 bases at V and 4 bases at J, with 16 bases between the two ends. CDR3: CAINDGQGGETQYF. The DNA of the CDR3 is TGTGCCATCAATGACGGGCAGGGAGGAGAGACCCAGTACTTC.

This clonotype was detected a few times. J is TRBJ2-5 and V is TRBV20-1; TRBD1 aligns across 9 bases. CDR3 length equals 15 residues. The germline V gene has CDR1 DFQATT and CDR2 SNEGSKA (reference sequence). J was trimmed by 5 bases and V by 4 bases; bases with no gene match: 11. The CDR3 nucleotides are TGCAGTGCTACTATACAGGGGGCGGCATTGGAGACCCAGTACTTC. Protein product: CSATIQGAALETQYF.

This clonotype was detected a few times. This chain connects TRBV7-9 to TRBJ2-3, with D maybe TRBD1 (6 bases). This CDR3 has 15 residues. Germline lookup yields CDR1 SEHNR and CDR2 FQNEAQ (reference sequence). With 0 bases removed from V and 1 base from J, the gap between germline ends came to 8 bases. The CDR3 coding sequence is TGTGCCAGCAGCTTAGCGAACAGGGGCACAGATACGCAGTATTTT. It specifies CASSLANRGTDTQYF.

The chain joins TRBV20-1 to TRBJ2-5; possible D gene TRBD1, 6 bases. Germline lookup yields CDR1 DFQATT and CDR2 SNEGSKA (reference sequence). The ends were cut back, 8 bases at V and 5 bases at J, with 18 bases in the middle. The CDR3 runs to 13 residues. CDR3 DNA sequence: TGCAGTCCTACAGGGAGTGATAGGGAGACCCAGTACTTC. This gives the protein CSPTGSDRETQYF.

V usage is TRBV5-1 and J usage is TRBJ1-1, with D perhaps matching TRBD1 (5 bases). Per germline, CDR1 SGHRS and CDR2 YFSETQ. This CDR3 contains 15 residues. The germline V and J ends were trimmed by 0 bases and 4 bases, with 13 bases remaining between them. The CDR3 loop is CASSLDRGPSTEAFF. CDR3 DNA: TGCGCCAGCAGCTTGGACCGGGGCCCCTCCACTGAAGCTTTCTTT.

This clonotype was recorded a few times. CDR3: CASSLEGNSYNEQFF. For the CDR3, the DNA is TGCGCCAGCAGCTTGGAGGGAAACTCCTACAATGAGCAGTTCTTC. The chain employs TRBV5-1 and TRBJ2-1; no reliable D call. V gave up 0 bases and J gave up 0 bases, with 7 bases separating them. The CDR3 loop spans 15 amino acids. Germline V gives CDR1 SGHRS, CDR2 YFSETQ.

The chain couples TRBV28 to TRBJ2-5; D is ambiguous. Germline V gene sequence: CDR1 MDHEN, CDR2 SYDVKM. V was cut by 3 bases and J by 3 bases, with 11 bases left in between. The CDR3 is made up of 14 amino acids. CDR3 sequence: CASSLVGFKETQYF. CDR3 nucleotides: TGTGCCAGCAGTTTGGTAGGGTTTAAAGAGACCCAGTACTTC. The full variable domain, rest sourced from reference TRBV28 and TRBJ2-5, is DVKVTQSSRYLVKRTGEKVFLECVQDMDHENMFWYRQDPGLGLRLIYFSYDVKMKEKGDIPEGYSVSREKKERFSLILESASTNQTSMYLCASSLVGFKETQYFGPGTRLLVL.

This chain joins TRBV20-1 and TRBJ2-7; D possibly corresponds to TRBD2 (5 bases). Deletions cut 4 bases from V and 0 bases from J, with 16 bases between. The germline CDR1 and CDR2 sequences are DFQATT and SNEGSKA (reference sequence). The CDR3 extends over 15 amino acids. The CDR3: CSATPGRAHSYEQYF. DNA for the CDR3: TGCAGTGCTACCCCCGGGCGGGCTCACTCCTACGAGCAGTACTTC.

The chain combines TRBV11-2 with TRBJ1-1; D is ambiguous. The V and J ends lost 2 bases and 7 bases respectively, with 11 bases between them. The germline V gene encodes CDR1 SGHAT and CDR2 FQNNGV. The CDR3 covers 13 residues. The CDR3 DNA reads as TGTGCCAGCAGCTTAATGGGGAGGAGTGAAGCTTTCTTT. Its translation: CASSLMGRSEAFF.

The gene calls are TRBV28 and TRBJ1-1; possible D gene TRBD1, 6 bases. CDR1 MDHEN and CDR2 SYDVKM come from the germline V gene. The CDR3 consists of 14 residues. V lost 3 bases and J lost 4, with 12 bases in between. The CDR3 reads CASSFQGRGTEAFF. Here the CDR3 DNA reads TGTGCCAGCAGTTTTCAGGGGAGGGGCACTGAAGCTTTCTTT.

This chain connects TRBV4-3 to TRBJ2-1; TRBD2 matches 9 bases. Germline CDR1 is LGHNA and CDR2 is YSLEER. V dropped 0 bases and J dropped 8; count of bases not matched to a gene: 14. This CDR3 is built from 18 residues. The CDR3 loop reads CASSQDQYSGSSPYEQFF. In DNA, the CDR3 is TGCGCCAGCAGCCAAGATCAATATAGCGGGAGCTCTCCGTATGAGCAGTTCTTC.